This T cell receptor (beta chain) was profiled in a study of blood T cell repertoires in COVID-19 (dated by TCRdb to the early 2020s). As for the study more broadly: Collaborator samples came from the United States, Italy and Spain and covered acute and convalescent phases of COVID-19. Deeply sampled blood TCRbeta repertoires from subjects exposed to, actively infected with, or recovered from COVID-19 were included in the dataset. HLA class I and class II types, where available, came from metadata supplied by the sample provider rather than from assay-based typing. Sample metadata almost always included a de-identified subject ID, COVID-19 status, age in years and sex. The repertoires were made available in a free public database intended to serve as a resource for research on the immune response to SARS-CoV-2. The samples were drawn from the first 160 participants of the ongoing ImmuneRACE study and from some 1,300 subjects provided by 6 global collaborators. The material from the prospective study consisted of cDNA or gDNA derived from T cells, B-cell-depleted T cells, or PBMCs. Summary of the overall study and its limitations: How much clinical and demographic metadata was included differed by source and by participant, and the metadata was provided uncurated.

Comments on this clone: Its cognate antigen has yet to be identified. Base quality data are lacking; no much larger clone is found one base away.

Relative to germline, V is missing 4 bases and J is missing 4 bases, with 7 bases of the junction outside any gene match. The germline V gene gives CDR1 as MNHNS and CDR2 as SASEGT. The CDR3 spans 16 residues, from the cysteine through the phenylalanine. Only the CDR3 region is kept as DNA, spanning 48 bases read in frame from base 1. TCRbeta CDR3 regions were amplified from genomic DNA by means of the immunoSEQ Assay, a bias-controlled multiplex PCR. In the original analysis: The number of nucleated cells in each sample was estimated from the amplification of reference gene primers within the assay. To quantify the absolute abundance of each unique TCRbeta CDR3 rearrangement, sequence reads were collapsed and filtered. For each sample, productive Simpson clonality was calculated as the square root of Simpson's diversity index across productive rearrangements. The table comes from immuneACCESS by way of TCRdb, which keeps in-frame sequences with V and J called. Part of the clones is missing from these tables; in studies checked, under half for an unresolved V gene and the rest for unknown reasons. V and J calls and clone size are as listed in that table; D and trimming were resolved from the DNA. The sample table contains approximately 150,000 clones; only one count was recorded for approximately 90% of them. About 2% of the sample is taken by the ten largest.

The collaborating institutions used their own protocols to collect whole blood in K2EDTA tubes. For TCRbeta analysis, collaborator samples were shipped as frozen whole blood, as isolated PBMCs, or as DNA extracted from either sample type. The receptor comes from a man aged 65 to 85 with active COVID-19. Sequences were obtained from peripheral blood. Here the chain combines TRBV6-1 and TRBJ2-5, and TRBD1 matches 12 of the central bases. The CDR3: CASSVLPGQGAETQYF. The nucleotide sequence reads as follows: TGTGCCAGCAGTGTTCTCCCGGGACAGGGGGCAGAGACCCAGTACTTC.